Reported below is one T cell receptor (beta chain). The protocol was immunoSEQ multiplex PCR, while the TCRdb copy is restricted to in-frame clones and leaves out a portion. Among 45,000 to 70,000 clones listed, under 85% were seen once. This CDR3 comprises 15 residues. After removal of 5 bases from V and 3 bases from J, the junction contained 5 bases not matched to a gene. CDR1 and CDR2 (germline): LNHDA, SQIVND (reference sequence). The data stem from a study of OX40 agonist ivuxolimab in advanced cancers. V and J are TRBV19 and TRBJ2-1; 9 nucleotides line up with TRBD2. This sequence originates from an adult with an advanced solid tumor such as melanoma, head and neck, liver or kidney cancer. The specimen comprised CD4+ or CD8+ T cells sorted from blood, sampled in a trial of the OX40 agonist ivuxolimab. CDR3 sequence: CASSFLAGIYNEQFF. The CDR3 DNA sequence: TGTGCCAGTAGTTTTCTAGCGGGAATCTACAATGAGCAGTTCTTC.